This is a list of T cell receptor beta chains from one sample in a study of TIL therapy for anti-PD-1-resistant metastatic lung cancer. Assay: immunoSEQ multiplex PCR; the TCRdb copy retains only in-frame clones and omits some. The repertoire includes some 50,000 clones, roughly 85% of them detected once, and over 12% sits in the top ten. Material: blood, obtained at baseline. These TCRs come from a man in his 70s with non-small cell lung cancer. Each CDR3 is given with its conserved first and last residue. A D gene is named only where the DNA matches it firmly. Some rows mark clone size as missing; the rest say once, few, many or name a class of expanded clone.

>-|TRBV2|TRBD2|TRBJ2-3
CASSVSSGSGPHF
TGTGCCAGCAGTGTTTCTAGCGGGAGTGGTCCGCATTTT
>-|TRBV4-3|-|TRBJ2-5
CASSQEGYETQYF
TGCGCCAGCAGCCAAGAGGGGTATGAGACCCAGTACTTC
>-|TRBV7-3|TRBD2|TRBJ2-1
CASSPGGLGNEQFF
TGTGCCAGCAGCCCGGGGGGGTTGGGCAATGAGCAGTTCTTC
>-|TRBV11-3|TRBD2|TRBJ2-3
CASSLGAGGTDTQYF
TGTGCCAGCAGCTTAGGGGCGGGGGGGACAGATACGCAGTATTTT
>-|TRBV25-1|TRBD2|TRBJ2-7
CASSEWAGGTYEQYF
TGTGCCAGCAGTGAATGGGCGGGAGGTACCTACGAGCAGTACTTC
>-|TRBV18|TRBD1|TRBJ2-2
CASSPKDRGMAGELFF
TGTGCCAGCTCACCAAAGGACAGGGGAATGGCCGGGGAGCTGTTTTTT
>-|TRBV7-2|-|TRBJ2-3
CASSLRYPRTDTQYF
TGTGCCAGCAGCTTAAGATACCCTAGGACAGATACGCAGTATTTT
>-|TRBV18|TRBD1|TRBJ1-5
CASSARTGGNNQPQHF
TGTGCCAGCTCGGCTCGAACAGGGGGAAACAATCAGCCCCAGCATTTT
>-|TRBV5-1|-|TRBJ1-2
CASSLIPQGAQRGYGYTF
TGCGCCAGCAGCTTGATTCCCCAGGGAGCTCAGAGGGGCTATGGCTACACCTTC
>-|TRBV5-6|-|TRBJ1-4
CASSAGTFHNEKLFF
TGTGCCAGCAGTGCTGGGACCTTCCATAATGAAAAACTGTTTTTT
>-|TRBV5-4|TRBD1|TRBJ2-7
CASSLPGTGGSEQYF
TGTGCCAGCAGCTTGCCGGGGACAGGGGGCTCCGAGCAGTACTTC
>-|TRBV11-1|-|TRBJ2-2
CASSLRSGGANTGELFF
TGTGCCAGCAGCTTAAGATCGGGGGGCGCAAACACCGGGGAGCTGTTTTTT
>-|TRBV9|-|TRBJ2-7
CASSVGQGGREQYF
TGTGCCAGCAGCGTAGGACAGGGCGGGAGGGAGCAGTACTTC
>-|TRBV23-1|-|TRBJ2-7
CASISPGTRDYEQYF
TGCGCCAGCATATCACCCGGGACGCGAGACTACGAGCAGTACTTC
>-|TRBV7-2|-|TRBJ2-3
CASSLRQGTDTQYF
TGTGCCAGCAGCTTGAGACAGGGCACAGATACGCAGTATTTT
>-|TRBV27|TRBD2|TRBJ2-7
CASSYLRGDYEQYF
TGTGCCAGCAGTTATTTACGGGGGGACTACGAGCAGTACTTC
>-|TRBV27|TRBD1|TRBJ1-1
CASRGTGTGETEAFF
TGTGCCAGCAGAGGAACCGGGACAGGGGAGACTGAAGCTTTCTTT
>few|TRBV15|TRBD1|TRBJ2-2
CATSRDGTGITGELFF
TGTGCCACCAGCAGGGACGGGACAGGTATCACCGGGGAGCTGTTTTTT
>-|TRBV12-5|-|TRBJ2-2
CASGLLATGELFF
TGTGCTAGTGGTTTGCTCGCCACCGGGGAGCTGTTTTTT
>-|TRBV11-3|-|TRBJ2-2
CASSLTHGELFF
TGTGCCAGCAGTCTAACACACGGGGAGCTGTTTTTT
>-|TRBV5-6|-|TRBJ1-1
CASSPLGLGGGRSTEAFF
TGTGCCAGCAGCCCCCTCGGCCTCGGCGGGGGAAGAAGCACTGAAGCTTTCTTT
>-|TRBV28|-|TRBJ1-5
CASSFRKGTSNQPQHF
TGTGCCAGCAGTTTTCGAAAAGGGACGAGCAATCAGCCCCAGCATTTT
>-|TRBV11-3|-|TRBJ2-3
CASSVGRGDTQYF
TGTGCCAGCAGCGTAGGCCGGGGGGATACGCAGTATTTT
>-|TRBV14|TRBD2|TRBJ2-6
CASSPSGGLGANVLTF
TGTGCCAGCAGCCCGAGCGGGGGGCTTGGGGCCAACGTCCTGACTTTC
>-|TRBV7-6|TRBD2|TRBJ2-1
CASSGRTSGSREQFF
TGTGCCAGCAGCGGAAGGACTAGCGGGAGTCGCGAGCAGTTCTTC
>-|TRBV28|-|TRBJ1-4
CASSTRQEKLFF
TGTGCCAGCAGTACGAGACAGGAAAAACTGTTTTTT
>-|TRBV7-2|TRBD1|TRBJ2-1
CASSVTGTGARGEQFF
TGTGCCAGCAGCGTGACCGGGACAGGGGCTCGGGGTGAGCAGTTCTTC
>once|TRBV2|TRBD1|TRBJ2-7
CASSRLGQTYEQYF
TGTGCCAGCAGTCGGCTGGGACAGACCTACGAGCAGTACTTC
>few|TRBV7-2|-|TRBJ1-5
CASSPGSGQPQHF
TGTGCCAGCAGCCCAGGGTCGGGCCAGCCCCAGCATTTT
>-|TRBV4-2|TRBD2|TRBJ2-2
CASRTSGSKPGELFF
TGTGCCAGTCGGACTAGCGGGAGTAAACCCGGGGAGCTGTTTTTT
>-|TRBV28|-|TRBJ2-5
CASRGDGPRETQYF
TGTGCCAGCAGGGGGGACGGACCGAGAGAGACCCAGTACTTC
>few|TRBV2|TRBD1|TRBJ2-7
CASSDGTGEYEQYF
TGTGCCAGCAGTGACGGGACAGGGGAGTACGAGCAGTACTTC
>-|TRBV5-6|TRBD2|TRBJ2-7
CASSLGGRAENEQYF
TGTGCCAGCAGCTTGGGCGGGAGGGCCGAGAACGAGCAGTACTTC
>-|TRBV19|-|TRBJ2-2
CASSPQGQRLSGELFF
TGTGCCAGTAGTCCACAGGGTCAGAGATTGTCCGGGGAGCTGTTTTTT
>-|TRBV6-1|-|TRBJ2-3
CASSEVLTDTQYF
TGTGCCAGCAGTGAAGTTTTAACAGATACGCAGTATTTT
>-|TRBV11-3|-|TRBJ2-1
CASSLDPTTGEQFF
TGTGCCAGCAGCTTAGATCCAACGACAGGAGAGCAGTTCTTC
>-|TRBV6-1|-|TRBJ1-5
CASSVNQPQHF
TGTGCCAGCAGCGTTAATCAGCCCCAGCATTTT
>-|TRBV7-9|-|TRBJ2-7
CASSLVSGAGQYF
TGTGCCAGCAGCTTAGTTTCGGGGGCAGGGCAGTACTTC
>-|TRBV7-3|TRBD1|TRBJ2-5
CASSTGTGDRDNQETQYF
TGTGCCAGCTCCACTGGGACAGGGGATCGCGACAACCAAGAGACCCAGTACTTC
>-|TRBV30|-|TRBJ1-3
CACGGISGNTIYF
TGTGCCTGTGGCGGGATCTCTGGAAACACCATATATTTT
>-|TRBV5-1|-|TRBJ2-2
CASSLVSGNGELFF
TGCGCCAGCAGCTTGGTCTCTGGGAACGGGGAGCTGTTTTTT
>-|TRBV19|TRBD1|TRBJ2-1
CASSARTGVQFF
TGTGCCAGTAGTGCACGGACAGGGGTGCAGTTCTTC
>-|TRBV29-1|-|TRBJ2-3
CSAQGRLTDTQYF
TGCAGCGCTCAGGGAAGACTCACAGATACGCAGTATTTT
>-|TRBV2|-|TRBJ2-5
CASSEARGIRGETQYF
TGTGCCAGCAGTGAAGCTCGTGGTATACGCGGCGAGACCCAGTACTTC
>-|TRBV19|-|TRBJ2-5
CASRKTRGAQETQYF
TGTGCCAGTAGAAAAACAAGGGGGGCACAAGAGACCCAGTACTTC
>-|TRBV7-3|-|TRBJ2-1
CASSSLQYNEQFF
TGTGCCAGCAGCTCATTACAGTACAATGAGCAGTTCTTC
>-|TRBV7-6|-|TRBJ1-6
CASSLALKGGSPLHF
TGTGCCAGCAGCTTAGCGCTAAAGGGAGGCTCACCCCTCCACTTT
>-|TRBV19|-|TRBJ1-3
CASSINIRLSGNTIYF
TGTGCCAGTAGTATCAATATCCGTCTTTCTGGAAACACCATATATTTT
>-|TRBV5-1|TRBD1|TRBJ2-7
CASSEGQTYEQYF
TGCGCCAGCAGCGAGGGACAGACCTACGAGCAGTACTTC
>-|TRBV11-2|-|TRBJ1-2
CASSARGDNYGYTF
TGTGCCAGCAGCGCGAGAGGGGACAACTATGGCTACACCTTC
>-|TRBV30|TRBD2|TRBJ2-3
CAWSVRAGAVDTQYF
TGTGCCTGGAGTGTACGAGCGGGAGCCGTAGATACGCAGTATTTT